The rows below give T cell receptor beta chains drawn from one sample of a study of lymphopenia after photon versus proton radiotherapy. TCRdb's copy holds only in-frame clones and misses some; the assay was immunoSEQ multiplex PCR. The sample contains tens of thousands of clones, around 86% of which appear only once. Sequenced here: peripheral blood, sampled from a patient treated with photon-based radiotherapy. The receptors derive from a man between 40 and 49 years old with gastric cancer. The CDR3 runs from the conserved cysteine through the conserved F or W. D genes are given only for firm matches.

J	D	V	length	CDR3	DNA
TRBJ1-1	NA	TRBV5-1	14	CASSFSSQNTEAFF	TGCGCCAGCAGCTTTAGCAGCCAGAACACTGAAGCTTTCTTT
TRBJ1-4	TRBD1	TRBV7-2	16	CASSQGQKPGNEKLFF	TGTGCCAGCAGCCAGGGACAGAAACCGGGAAATGAAAAACTGTTTTTT
TRBJ1-6	NA	TRBV19	15	CASSTLGDYNSPLHF	TGTGCCAGTAGTACCCTAGGGGACTATAATTCACCCCTCCACTTT
TRBJ1-2	NA	TRBV7-2	14	CASSPEGRSYGYTF	TGTGCCAGCAGCCCCGAGGGCAGGTCCTATGGCTACACCTTC
TRBJ1-1	NA	TRBV18	16	CASSPDTGPMNTEAFF	TGTGCCAGCTCACCCGATACAGGGCCAATGAACACTGAAGCTTTCTTT
TRBJ2-3	NA	TRBV5-5	16	CASSSDGGSWQDTQYF	TGTGCCAGCAGCTCTGACGGCGGTTCTTGGCAAGATACGCAGTATTTT
TRBJ1-1	NA	TRBV5-6	15	CASSLEGAENTEAFF	TGTGCCAGCAGCTTGGAGGGTGCAGAAAACACTGAAGCTTTCTTT
TRBJ1-2	NA	TRBV6-5	13	CASSFRARDGYTF	TGTGCCAGCAGTTTCAGGGCCCGGGATGGCTACACCTTC
TRBJ1-1	NA	TRBV4-3	12	CASSQRDSEAFF	TGCGCCAGCAGCCAACGGGACTCTGAAGCTTTCTTT
TRBJ2-3	TRBD2	TRBV30	17	CAWSQGLGGDRTDTQYF	TGTGCCTGGAGTCAAGGGTTGGGGGGGGATAGGACAGATACGCAGTATTTT
TRBJ2-2	NA	TRBV6-1	15	CASRTPPSSTGELFF	TGTGCCAGCAGGACCCCCCCCTCGAGCACCGGGGAGCTGTTTTTT
TRBJ1-1	NA	TRBV18	15	CASSPRTRSNTEAFF	TGTGCCAGCTCACCTAGGACACGATCGAACACTGAAGCTTTCTTT
TRBJ1-1	NA	TRBV19	14	CASRGGGSRTEAFF	TGTGCCAGTAGGGGAGGAGGGTCGAGGACTGAAGCTTTCTTT